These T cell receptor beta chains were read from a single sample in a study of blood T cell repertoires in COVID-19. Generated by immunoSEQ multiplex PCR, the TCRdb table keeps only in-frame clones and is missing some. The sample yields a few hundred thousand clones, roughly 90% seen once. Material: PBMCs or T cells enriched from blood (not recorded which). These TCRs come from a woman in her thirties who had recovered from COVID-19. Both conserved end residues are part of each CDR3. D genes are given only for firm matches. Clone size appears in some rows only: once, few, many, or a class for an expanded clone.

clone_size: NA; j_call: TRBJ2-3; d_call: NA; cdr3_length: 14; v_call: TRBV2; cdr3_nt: TGTGCCAGCAGAAAAGACGCGGGGACAGATACGCAGTATTTT; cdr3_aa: CASRKDAGTDTQYF
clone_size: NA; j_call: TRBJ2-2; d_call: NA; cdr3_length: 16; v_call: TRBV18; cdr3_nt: TGTGCCAGCTCCCCCGGGAAAGGGCGCGACACCGGGGAGCTGTTTTTT; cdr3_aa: CASSPGKGRDTGELFF
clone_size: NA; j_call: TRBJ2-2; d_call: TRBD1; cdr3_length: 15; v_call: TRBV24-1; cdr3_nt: TGTGCCACCAGTGATTGGGGGACAGGCGCCGAGAAGCTGTTTTTT; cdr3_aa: CATSDWGTGAEKLFF
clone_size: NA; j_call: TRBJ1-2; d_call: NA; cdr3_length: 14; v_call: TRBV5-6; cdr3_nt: TGTGCCAGCAGCTTATTTAGTAGGGGCGATGGCTACACCTTC; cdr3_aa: CASSLFSRGDGYTF
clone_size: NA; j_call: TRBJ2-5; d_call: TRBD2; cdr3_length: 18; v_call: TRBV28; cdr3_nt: TGTGCCAGCAACCACGGTGGGAGCGGGGGGGAAATCCAAGAGACCCAGTACTTC; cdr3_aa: CASNHGGSGGEIQETQYF
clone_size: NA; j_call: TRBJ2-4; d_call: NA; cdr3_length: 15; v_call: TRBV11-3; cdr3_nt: TGTGCCAGCAGCTTAGGGCAGGGGACAAAAAACATTCAGTACTTC; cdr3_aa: CASSLGQGTKNIQYF
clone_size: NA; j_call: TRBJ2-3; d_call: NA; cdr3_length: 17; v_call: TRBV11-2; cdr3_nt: TGTGCCAGCAGCTTAGATCTATGGGGACTTTCCGGCGATACGCAGTATTTT; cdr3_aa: CASSLDLWGLSGDTQYF
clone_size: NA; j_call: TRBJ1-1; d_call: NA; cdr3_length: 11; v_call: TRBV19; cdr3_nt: TGTGCCAGTAGTATGGGGACATATGCTTTCTTT; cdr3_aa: CASSMGTYAFF
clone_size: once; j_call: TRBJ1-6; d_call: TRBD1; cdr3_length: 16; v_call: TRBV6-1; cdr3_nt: TGTGCCAGCAGTGCCTTCCGGGACAGTTATAATTCACCCCTCCACTTT; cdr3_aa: CASSAFRDSYNSPLHF
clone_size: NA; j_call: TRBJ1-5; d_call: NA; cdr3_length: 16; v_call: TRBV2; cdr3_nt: TGTGCCAGCAGTCAGGAAGGTCCATATAGCAATCAGCCCCAGCATTTT; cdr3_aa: CASSQEGPYSNQPQHF